This entry is about one TCR beta chain. The antigen remains unidentified. This entry comes from a study of cytomegalovirus exposure and HLA in healthy donors. Study-wide background: A prior analysis found about 120 million unique TCR beta sequences from 170 million or so T cells. Study-wide points: As a later analysis showed, several of the most significant clusters appeared to be linked to common viral pathogens. Later analysis showed most CMV-associated TCR beta chains appearing HLA-restricted.

This PCR relied on a set of 60 Vbeta primers and 13 Jbeta primers. The data were produced by immunoSEQ multiplex PCR, yet TCRdb's version contains in-frame clones alone and is incomplete. The sample lists over 150,000 clones, about four fifths occurring once. The CDR3 runs 12 residues. The junction had 7 bases not matched to a gene; V was cut back by 4 bases and J by 11 bases. CDR1 SGHNT and CDR2 YYREEE come from the germline V gene (reference sequence). The genes are TRBV5-4 and TRBJ1-1; TRBD1 aligns across 8 bases. Sequencing was done on a sample of PBMCs. This TCR came from a male donor in good health and CMV-seropositive. Here the CDR3 reads CASSPGQGRAFF. As DNA, the CDR3 is TGTGCCAGCAGCCCAGGACAGGGTAGGGCTTTCTTT.